Presented here are 7 T cell receptor beta chains from one specimen sequenced in a study of T-cell memory formation after mild COVID-19. TCRdb re-derived calls from the 5' RACE reads in MiXCR, one entry per CDR3 protein. The repertoire consists of around 200,000 distinct CDR3 sequences, with about a fifth occurring once and the leading ten covering about 4%. Sequenced sample: PBMCs or a T cell subset sorted from them (not recorded which). The receptors here all came from a man aged 18 to 29 who had mild COVID-19 (a few samples of this study predate the infection). Cell type and time point are not known.

There are a few counts of this clonotype. V and J are TRBV28 and TRBJ2-2; unclear D gene. CDR3 size: 17 residues. Per germline, CDR1 MDHEN and CDR2 SYDVKM. The V and J ends lost 2 bases and 0 bases respectively, with 13 bases between them. Written as DNA, the CDR3 is TGTGCCAGCAGTTTAAATGACTGGGTCGCGAACACCGGGGAGCTGTTTTTT. This codes for CASSLNDWVANTGELFF.

The chain joins TRBV5-1 to TRBJ1-1, with D uncertain. V was clipped by 4 bases and J by 3 bases, with 10 bases between them. From germline, CDR1 is SGHRS and CDR2 YFSETQ. This CDR3 spans 13 amino acids. CDR3 coding DNA: TGCGCCAGCAGCCGGGAGGCCTACACTGAAGCTTTCTTT. It yields the protein CASSREAYTEAFF.

The gene calls are TRBV20-1 and TRBJ2-7, with 7 bases aligning to TRBD2. The junction had 10 bases not matched to a gene; V was cut back by 1 base and J by 4 bases. CDR3 length equals 15 residues. Germline V gene data show CDR1 as DFQATT and CDR2 as SNEGSKA (reference sequence). This CDR3 is CSARGTGTKRYEQYF. As DNA, the CDR3 is TGCAGTGCTAGAGGGACCGGGACTAAACGGTACGAGCAGTACTTC.

The table lists this clonotype with many counts. V and J are TRBV7-2 and TRBJ2-5, with 9 bases matching TRBD2. The trim removed 1 base at V and 5 bases at J, leaving 5 bases unmatched. CDR1 and CDR2 from the germline V gene are SGHTA and FQGNSA. CDR3 length: 15 residues. DNA of the CDR3: TGTGCCAGCAGCTTAGGCGGGGGGGCCGGTGAGACCCAGTACTTC. This translates into CASSLGGGAGETQYF.

The chain employs TRBV20-1 and TRBJ1-2; tentatively, D is TRBD1 (6 bases). Germline V gene lookup returns CDR1 DFQATT and CDR2 SNEGSKA (reference sequence). The V end was cut by 1 base, the J end by 4 bases, with 16 bases between. The CDR3 extends over 15 amino acids. CDR3 protein: CSARGARGQSYGYTF. CDR3 coding DNA: TGCAGTGCTAGAGGGGCTAGAGGACAGAGCTATGGCTACACCTTC.

This clonotype was seen a handful of times. CDR3 DNA: TGTGCCAGCAGAGCCGGGACAGGCCGCAATGAGCAGTTCTTC. Its protein is CASRAGTGRNEQFF. This chain connects TRBV6-1 to TRBJ2-1; 8 positions match TRBD1. CDR1 is MNHNS, CDR2 SASEGT, per germline. V was clipped by 6 bases and J by 6 bases; unmatched bases: 7. The CDR3 sequence is 14 residues long.

This rearrangement joins TRBV4-1 to TRBJ1-6, with no clear D. Per the germline V gene, CDR1 is MGHRA and CDR2 is YSYEKL. Trimming removed 4 bases at V and 6 bases at J, with 16 bases between. The CDR3 has 16 amino acids. The DNA of the CDR3 is TGCGCCAGCAGCCCCATTGGGAGGGAGGCTAATTCACCCCTCCACTTT. It yields the protein CASSPIGREANSPLHF.